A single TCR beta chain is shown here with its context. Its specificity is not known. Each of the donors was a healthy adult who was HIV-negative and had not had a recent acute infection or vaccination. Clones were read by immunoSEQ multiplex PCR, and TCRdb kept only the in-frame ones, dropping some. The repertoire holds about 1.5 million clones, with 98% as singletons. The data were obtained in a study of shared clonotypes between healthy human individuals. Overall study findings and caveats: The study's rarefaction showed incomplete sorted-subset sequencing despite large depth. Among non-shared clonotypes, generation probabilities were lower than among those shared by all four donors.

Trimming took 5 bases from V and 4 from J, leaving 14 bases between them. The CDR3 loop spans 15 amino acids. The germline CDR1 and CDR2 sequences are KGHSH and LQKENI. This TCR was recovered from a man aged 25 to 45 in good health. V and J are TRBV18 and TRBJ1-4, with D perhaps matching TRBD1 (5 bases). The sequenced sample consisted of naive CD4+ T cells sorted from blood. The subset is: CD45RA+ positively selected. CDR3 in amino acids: CASSVPTASNEKLFF. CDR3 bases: TGTGCCAGCTCAGTACCGACAGCTAGTAATGAAAAACTGTTTTTT.